This T cell receptor beta chain was captured by sequencing in a study of CD8 T cells in ankylosing spondylitis. The CDR3 is 18 residues long. Trimming at V came to 7 bases and at J to 2 bases, leaving 17 bases not matched to a gene. The germline CDR1 and CDR2 sequences are SGHVS and FQNEAQ. TCRdb itself ran the 5' RACE reads through MiXCR, one entry per CDR3 protein. This repertoire shows around 220,000 distinct CDR3 sequences, roughly a tenth found once; its top ten account for under 25%. There are many counts of this clonotype. This TCR was sampled from a male donor with ankylosing spondylitis or in good health (not recorded which). What was sequenced was blood, either unsorted or a sorted T cell fraction (not recorded which). The chain links TRBV7-8 to TRBJ2-3; 8 bases fit TRBD1. The CDR3 here is CASTTDRGGAKDTDTQYF. CDR3 nucleotide sequence: TGTGCCAGCACCACCGACAGGGGAGGTGCGAAAGACACAGATACGCAGTATTTT.